The next 27 T cell receptor beta chains were all read from a single sample in a study of cytotoxic CD8 clonotypes in ibrutinib-treated CLL. Repertoires were generated with immunoSEQ multiplex PCR, while TCRdb's copy carries only in-frame clones and drops some. The data hold over 120,000 clones, with around 81% observed a single time. The sample consisted of PBMCs, taken after 36 months of ibrutinib treatment. Receptors were obtained from a human donor with chronic lymphocytic leukemia.

V is TRBV5-1 and J is TRBJ2-3; 12 bases map to TRBD1. Germline V gives CDR1 SGHRS, CDR2 YFSETQ. CDR3 length: 17 amino acids. Trimming cost V 5 bases and J 3 bases; bases outside gene matches: 10. This chain's CDR3 is CASRFRGTGGPTDTQYF. The CDR3 DNA reads TGCGCCAGCAGATTCAGGGGGACAGGGGGCCCAACAGATACGCAGTATTTT.

This clone was observed a handful of times. This chain connects TRBV14 to TRBJ1-5, with 7 bases lining up with TRBD1. CDR1 and CDR2 (germline): SGHDN, FVKESK. This CDR3 has 14 residues. V dropped 4 bases and J dropped 1; count of bases not matched to a gene: 1. CDR3 DNA sequence: TGTGCCAGCAGCCCGACAGGGAGCAATCAGCCCCAGCATTTT. This translates into CASSPTGSNQPQHF.

The gene calls are TRBV4-1 and TRBJ1-6, with 7 bases identical to TRBD1. The V gene's germline CDR1 is MGHRA and CDR2 YSYEKL. Trimming took 0 bases from V and 6 from J; bases not matched to a gene: 11. The CDR3 spans 18 residues. The CDR3 protein is CASSQERYNRGSNSPLHF. In DNA, the CDR3 is TGCGCCAGCAGCCAAGAACGATACAACAGGGGAAGTAATTCACCCCTCCACTTT.

The chain links TRBV4-2 to TRBJ2-7; 8 positions agree with TRBD2. Germline assignment: CDR1 LGHNA and CDR2 YNFKEQ. CDR3 length: 15 residues. Trimming cost V 1 base and J 4 bases; bases outside gene matches: 6. In DNA, the CDR3 is TGTGCCAGCAGCCAAGGAGCGGGAGAAATTTACGAGCAGTACTTC. Residues: CASSQGAGEIYEQYF.

This chain connects TRBV4-2 to TRBJ2-7; 7 nucleotides line up with TRBD1. Germline V gene sequence: CDR1 LGHNA, CDR2 YNFKEQ. This CDR3 comprises 19 residues. Germline trimming cut 0 bases from V and 4 bases from J; bases unmatched to any gene: 18. The CDR3: CASSQEFFLGGLRGYEQYF. CDR3 nucleotide sequence: TGTGCCAGCAGCCAAGAATTTTTCTTGGGCGGGCTCAGGGGGTACGAGCAGTACTTC.

The rearrangement joins TRBV5-1 to TRBJ2-3, with D perhaps being TRBD1 or TRBD2 (5 bases each). V was shortened by 3 bases and J by 9 bases, with 17 bases between the two germline ends. CDR3 length equals 14 residues. Germline V lookup: CDR1 SGHRS, CDR2 YFSETQ. The CDR3 sequence: CASSSGTGIFTQYF. The CDR3 DNA sequence: TGCGCCAGCAGCTCGGGGACCGGGATTTTCACGCAGTATTTT.

The chain uses TRBV5-5 and TRBJ1-2, with 7 nucleotides matching TRBD1. Germline V gene sequence: CDR1 SGHKS, CDR2 YYEKEE (reference sequence). The CDR3 spans 15 residues. V trimming: 3 bases; J trimming: 5 bases; junction bases outside the gene matches: 10. Here the CDR3 DNA reads TGTGCCAGCAGCTCCGAGCGGGACAGATCGTATGGCTACACCTTC. Its protein is CASSSERDRSYGYTF.

The chain uses TRBV18 and TRBJ1-2, with a weak D call TRBD1 (5 bases). Germline assignment: CDR1 KGHSH and CDR2 LQKENI. V shed 3 bases and J shed 4 bases, with 15 bases lying between them. This CDR3 comprises 15 residues. The CDR3 bases are TGTGCCAGCTCACCGGTTACAGGCCCTGTCTATGGCTACACCTTC. Translated, it gives CASSPVTGPVYGYTF. Filled out from reference TRBV18 and TRBJ1-2, the complete variable domain reads NAGVMQNPRHLVRRRGQEARLRCSPMKGHSHVYWYRQLPEEGLKFMVYLQKENIIDESGMPKERFSAEFPKEGPSILRIQQVVRGDSAAYFCASSPVTGPVYGYTFGSGTRLTVV.

This chain uses TRBV27 with TRBJ2-7; no reliable D call. CDR3 length: 14 amino acids. Per the germline V gene, CDR1 is MNHEY and CDR2 is SMNVEV (reference sequence). V was trimmed by 6 bases and J by 5 bases, leaving 17 bases between them. CDR3 sequence (DNA): TGTGCCAGCAGCCGGGCCCTTAGGCTCAACGAGCAGTACTTC. Its translation: CASSRALRLNEQYF.

This clone was seen more than once but under ten times. The gene calls are TRBV6-1 and TRBJ2-3, with D tentatively TRBD1 (6 bases). Germline CDR1 reads MNHNS; CDR2 reads SASEGT. V lost 5 bases, J lost 0 bases, and 12 bases lay in between. The length of the CDR3 is 15 residues. The CDR3 region is CASSIQGQSTDTQYF. CDR3 DNA sequence: TGTGCCAGCAGTATACAGGGCCAAAGCACAGATACGCAGTATTTT.

The J gene is TRBJ2-3, the V gene TRBV4-2; D may match TRBD1 or TRBD2 (5 bases each). The CDR3 has 14 amino acids. The V end lost 2 bases, the J end lost 6 bases, and 12 bases lay between the germline ends. Germline-derived CDR1 and CDR2 are LGHNA and YNFKEQ. CDR3 nucleotide sequence: TGTGCCAGCAGCCAAAGCAGGGAGAGGGATACGCAGTATTTT. It specifies CASSQSRERDTQYF.

V gene TRBV6-5 combines with J gene TRBJ2-1; 8 bases align to TRBD1. CDR1 and CDR2 from the germline V gene are MNHEY and SVGAGI. This CDR3 has 11 residues. V lost 5 bases and J lost 14; bases outside the gene matches: 5. The CDR3 loop reads CASSQGQGEFF. In nucleotides, the CDR3 is TGTGCCAGCAGTCAAGGACAGGGCGAGTTCTTC.

This clone appeared once. Written as DNA, the CDR3 is TGTGCCAGCAGCTTAGGCGGCGGAACCTACGAGCAGTACTTC. It translates to CASSLGGGTYEQYF. This sequence joins TRBV7-9 and TRBJ2-7; D remains unclear. From germline, CDR1 is SEHNR and CDR2 FQNEAQ (reference sequence). V shed 1 base and J shed 2 bases, with 9 bases lying between them. The CDR3 totals 14 residues.

This chain connects TRBV11-2 to TRBJ2-7; D may match TRBD1 or TRBD2 (6 bases each). Per germline, CDR1 SGHAT and CDR2 FQNNGV. The CDR3 has 16 amino acids. Between the trimmed V and J ends, which lost 1 base and 4 bases, there was a span of 17 bases. This CDR3 reads CASSLGRGRGRYEQYF. The CDR3 DNA reads as TGTGCCAGCAGCTTAGGTCGGGGCCGGGGGCGGTACGAGCAGTACTTC. The full variable domain, rest sourced from reference TRBV11-2 and TRBJ2-7, is EAGVAQSPRYKIIEKRQSVAFWCNPISGHATLYWYQQILGQGPKLLIQFQNNGVVDDSQLPKDRFSAERLKGVDSTLKIQPAKLEDSAVYLCASSLGRGRGRYEQYFGPGTRLTVT.

The genes are TRBV5-6 and TRBJ2-7; the D is unclear. The germline CDR1 and CDR2 sequences are SGHDT and YYEEEE. The CDR3 consists of 13 residues. V was trimmed by 2 bases and J by 7 bases, leaving 13 bases between them. CDR3 bases: TGTGCCAGCAGCTTCACCGGCCTGGGGGAGCAGTACTTC. Its translation: CASSFTGLGEQYF. The full variable domain, with the rest looked up from reference TRBV5-6 and TRBJ2-7, is DAGVTQSPTHLIKTRGQQVTLRCSPKSGHDTVSWYQQALGQGPQFIFQYYEEEERQRGNFPDRFSGHQFPNYSSELNVNALLLGDSALYLCASSFTGLGEQYFGPGTRLTVT.

CDR3 sequence reads: CAWSGGSNQPQHF. The CDR3 region has the DNA TGTGCCTGGAGCGGGGGTAGCAATCAGCCCCAGCATTTT. The chain is built from TRBV30 and TRBJ1-5, with D tentatively TRBD1 (5 bases). CDR3 size: 13 residues. Germline CDR1 and CDR2: GTSNPN and SVGIG (reference sequence). The V and J ends lost 3 bases and 0 bases respectively, with 6 bases between them.

This clone was recorded a few times. The J gene is TRBJ2-7, the V gene TRBV25-1, with no clear D. Per the germline V gene, CDR1 is MGHDK and CDR2 is SYGVNS. This CDR3 spans 15 amino acids. Trimming stripped 9 bases from V and 4 bases from J, with 22 bases between. CDR3 sequence reads: CARLTRRRLEYEQYF. CDR3 coding DNA: TGTGCCAGGCTCACCCGCAGGCGATTGGAGTACGAGCAGTACTTC.

This rearrangement joins TRBV7-2 to TRBJ2-1; no firm D call. V was clipped by 4 bases and J by 0 bases, with 10 bases between them. Germline CDR1 SGHTA, CDR2 FQGNSA. The CDR3 is 15 residues long. The CDR3 loop is CASSSTLSSYNEQFF. The CDR3 DNA follows: TGTGCCAGCAGCTCGACGCTAAGCTCCTACAATGAGCAGTTCTTC.

V gene TRBV18 combines with J gene TRBJ1-1; D is undetermined. The CDR3 length is 14 residues. Trimming left V 1 base short and J 1 base short, with 7 bases between. Germline CDR1 reads KGHSH; CDR2 reads LQKENI. The CDR3 DNA reads as TGTGCCAGCTCACCACTTCGAGAGAACACTGAAGCTTTCTTT. It specifies CASSPLRENTEAFF. Full variable domain (remainder filled in from reference TRBV18 and TRBJ1-1): NAGVMQNPRHLVRRRGQEARLRCSPMKGHSHVYWYRQLPEEGLKFMVYLQKENIIDESGMPKERFSAEFPKEGPSILRIQQVVRGDSAAYFCASSPLRENTEAFFGQGTRLTVV.

The chain links TRBV5-1 to TRBJ2-7; possibly TRBD1 for D (6 bases). CDR1 is SGHRS, CDR2 YFSETQ, per germline. There are 13 residues in the CDR3. Trimming left V 4 bases short and J 2 bases short, with 10 bases between. The DNA for the CDR3 is TGCGCCAGCAGCATCGGACAGACCTACGAGCAGTACTTC. This sequence encodes CASSIGQTYEQYF.

The rearrangement uses TRBV6-5 and TRBJ1-2; no firm D call. Germline V gene lookup returns CDR1 MNHEY and CDR2 SVGAGI. This CDR3 has 11 amino acids. V shed 5 bases and J shed 4 bases, with 5 bases lying between them. Here the CDR3 reads CASSETYGYTF. The CDR3, as DNA: TGTGCCAGCAGTGAGACCTATGGCTACACCTTC.

The rearrangement links TRBV15 to TRBJ1-2; 10 bases match TRBD1. V was pared by 4 bases and J by 9 bases, with 8 bases of the junction left unmatched. From germline, CDR1 is LNHNV and CDR2 YYDKDF (reference sequence). The CDR3 runs 14 residues. This CDR3 reads CATSTWDRGNSYTF. The CDR3 coding sequence is TGTGCCACCAGCACCTGGGACAGGGGCAATAGCTACACCTTC.

The rearrangement joins TRBV28 to TRBJ1-5, with 8 positions matching TRBD1. V lost 3 bases, J lost 6 bases, and 7 bases stayed unmatched. Germline V CDR1 and CDR2: MDHEN, SYDVKM. The CDR3 has 15 residues. The CDR3 nucleotides are TGTGCCAGCAGTTTCGGACAGGGCTGGGGTCAGCCCCAGCATTTT. This encodes CASSFGQGWGQPQHF. Complete variable domain (other parts from reference TRBV28 and TRBJ1-5): DVKVTQSSRYLVKRTGEKVFLECVQDMDHENMFWYRQDPGLGLRLIYFSYDVKMKEKGDIPEGYSVSREKKERFSLILESASTNQTSMYLCASSFGQGWGQPQHFGDGTRLSIL.

V gene TRBV30 combines with J gene TRBJ2-2; 7 positions match TRBD1. The V gene end was trimmed by 3 bases and the J gene end by 5 bases; junction bases not matched to a gene: 6. The V gene's germline CDR1 is GTSNPN and CDR2 SVGIG (reference sequence). This CDR3 has 14 amino acids. The CDR3 DNA reads as TGTGCCTGGAGAGCGGACAGGCGGACCGGGGAGCTGTTTTTT. Amino acids: CAWRADRRTGELFF.

CDR3 sequence: CAWNEQMNTEAFF. Here the CDR3 DNA reads TGTGCCTGGAACGAACAGATGAACACTGAAGCTTTCTTT. The rearrangement links TRBV30 to TRBJ1-1; D gene ambiguous. Trimming took off 4 bases at V and 0 bases at J, with 9 bases between the two ends. In germline, CDR1 is GTSNPN, CDR2 SVGIG (reference sequence). The CDR3 is 13 amino acids.

The chain couples TRBV5-1 to TRBJ2-5, with TRBD1 as a possible D gene (6 bases). V was clipped by 0 bases and J by 11 bases, with 17 bases between them. The germline CDR1 and CDR2 sequences are SGHRS and YFSETQ. This CDR3 region has 14 residues. The CDR3 loop is CASSLEQGTGEQYF. The CDR3 region has the DNA TGCGCCAGCAGCTTGGAACAGGGAACCGGAGAGCAGTACTTC.

The rearrangement uses TRBV21-1 and TRBJ1-3. TRBV21-1 is marked as a pseudogene. This CDR3 has 17 amino acids. CDR3 in amino acids: CASSFSRGSYSGNTIYF. CDR3 DNA sequence: TGTGCCAGCAGCTTCTCGAGGGGCTCCTACTCTGGAAACACCATATATTTT.